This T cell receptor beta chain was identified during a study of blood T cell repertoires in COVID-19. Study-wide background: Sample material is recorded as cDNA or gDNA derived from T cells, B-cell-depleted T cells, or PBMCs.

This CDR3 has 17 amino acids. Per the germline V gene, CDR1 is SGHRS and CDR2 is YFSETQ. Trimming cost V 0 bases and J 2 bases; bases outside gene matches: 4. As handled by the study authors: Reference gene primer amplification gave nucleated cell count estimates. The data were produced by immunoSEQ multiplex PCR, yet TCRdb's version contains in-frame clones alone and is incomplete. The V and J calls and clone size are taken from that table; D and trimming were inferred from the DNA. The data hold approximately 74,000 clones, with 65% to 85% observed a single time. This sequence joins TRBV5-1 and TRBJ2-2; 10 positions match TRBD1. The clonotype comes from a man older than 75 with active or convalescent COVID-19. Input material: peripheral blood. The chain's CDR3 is CASSLAWTGGNTGELFF. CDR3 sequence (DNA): TGCGCCAGCAGCTTGGCATGGACAGGGGGAAACACCGGGGAGCTGTTTTTT.